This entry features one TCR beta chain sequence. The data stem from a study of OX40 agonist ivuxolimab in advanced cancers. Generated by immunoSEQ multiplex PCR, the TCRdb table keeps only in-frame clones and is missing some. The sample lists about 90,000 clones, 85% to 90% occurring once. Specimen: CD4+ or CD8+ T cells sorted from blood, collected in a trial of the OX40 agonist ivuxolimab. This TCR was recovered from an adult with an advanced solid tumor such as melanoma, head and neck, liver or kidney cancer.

CDR3 region: CASLTPRLAGDCNEQFF. CDR3 DNA: TGTGCCAGCCTCACCCCCCGACTAGCGGGAGATTGCAATGAGCAGTTCTTC. This chain links TRBV7-3 with TRBJ2-1, with 12 nucleotides matching TRBD2. Losses at the gene ends were 8 bases for V and 6 bases for J; bases not matched to a gene: 14. CDR3 size: 17 residues. CDR1 SGHTA and CDR2 FQGTGA come from the germline V gene.